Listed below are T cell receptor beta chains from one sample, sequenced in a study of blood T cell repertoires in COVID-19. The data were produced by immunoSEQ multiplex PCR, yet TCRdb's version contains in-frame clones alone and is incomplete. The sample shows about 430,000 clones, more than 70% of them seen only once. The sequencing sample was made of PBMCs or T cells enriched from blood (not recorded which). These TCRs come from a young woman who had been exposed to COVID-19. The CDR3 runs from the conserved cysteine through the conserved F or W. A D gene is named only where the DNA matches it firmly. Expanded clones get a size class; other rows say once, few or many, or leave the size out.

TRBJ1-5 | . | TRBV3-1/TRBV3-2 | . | CASSQDTDSNQPQHF | TGTGCCAGCAGCCAAGATACAGATAGCAATCAGCCCCAGCATTTT
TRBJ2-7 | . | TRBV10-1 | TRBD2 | CASPRPGLAGPEGEQYF | TGCGCCAGCCCGAGACCGGGACTAGCGGGTCCGGAGGGCGAGCAGTACTTC
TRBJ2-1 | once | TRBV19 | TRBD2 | CASSSSGLAGGINEQFF | TGTGCCAGTAGTTCTTCAGGACTAGCGGGGGGGATAAATGAGCAGTTCTTC
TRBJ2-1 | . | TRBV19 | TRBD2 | CASTSGRASWEQFF | TGTGCCAGTACTAGCGGGAGGGCCTCTTGGGAGCAGTTCTTC
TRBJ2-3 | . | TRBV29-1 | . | CSVGATERDTQYF | TGCAGCGTGGGGGCCACCGAAAGGGATACGCAGTATTTT
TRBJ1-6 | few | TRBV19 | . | CASSSEINSPLHF | TGTGCCAGTAGTTCGGAGATTAATTCACCCCTCCACTTT
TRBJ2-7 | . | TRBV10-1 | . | CASRNRVEAYEQYF | TGCGCCAGCAGAAACAGGGTGGAGGCCTACGAGCAGTACTTC
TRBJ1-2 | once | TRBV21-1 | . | CASSKETGWVYGYTF | TGTGCCAGCAGCAAAGAAACAGGGTGGGTCTATGGCTACACCTTC
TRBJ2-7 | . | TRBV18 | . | CASSPQGTYYEQYF | TGTGCCAGCTCACCCCAGGGTACCTACTACGAGCAGTACTTC
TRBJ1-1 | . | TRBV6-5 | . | CASSTQGNEAFF | TGTGCCAGCAGCACACAGGGAAATGAAGCTTTCTTT